Here is one TCR beta chain with its context. Original data processing: Estimated nucleated cell counts came from reference gene primer amplification. Sequencing was performed with immunoSEQ multiplex PCR; in TCRdb, only in-frame clones are kept and a portion is missing. V and J calls and clone size are those listed in that table; D and trimming were worked out from the DNA. Of hundreds of thousands of clones listed, 89% are singletons. This sample stems from a study of blood T cell repertoires in COVID-19. Study overall: COVID-19 samples, acute and convalescent, were from the United States, Italy and Spain. T cells, B-cell-depleted T cells, or PBMCs provided the cDNA or gDNA that served as material.

The germline gives CDR1 LGHDT, CDR2 YNNKEL (reference sequence). CDR3 size: 15 residues. V dropped 0 bases and J dropped 1; count of bases not matched to a gene: 2. Sequencing was performed on peripheral blood. The chain employs TRBV3-1 (or the pseudogene TRBV3-2) and TRBJ2-7; the match to TRBD2 covers 8 bases. The TCR sequence derives from a man aged 60-69 years who had recovered from COVID-19. The CDR3 here is CASSQEGGRSYEQYF. The CDR3 DNA reads as TGTGCCAGCAGCCAAGAGGGCGGGAGGTCCTACGAGCAGTACTTC.